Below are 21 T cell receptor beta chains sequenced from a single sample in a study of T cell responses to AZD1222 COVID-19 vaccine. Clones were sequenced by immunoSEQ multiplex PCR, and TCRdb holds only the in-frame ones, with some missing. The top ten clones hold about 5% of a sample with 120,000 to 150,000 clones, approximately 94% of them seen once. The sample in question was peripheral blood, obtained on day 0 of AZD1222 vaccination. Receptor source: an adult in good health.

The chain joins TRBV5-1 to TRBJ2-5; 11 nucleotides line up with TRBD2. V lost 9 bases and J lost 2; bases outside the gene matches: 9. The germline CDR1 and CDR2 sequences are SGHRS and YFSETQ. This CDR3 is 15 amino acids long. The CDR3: CATRTSGYAQETQYF. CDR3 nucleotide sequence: TGCGCCACTAGGACTAGCGGGTATGCGCAAGAGACCCAGTACTTC.

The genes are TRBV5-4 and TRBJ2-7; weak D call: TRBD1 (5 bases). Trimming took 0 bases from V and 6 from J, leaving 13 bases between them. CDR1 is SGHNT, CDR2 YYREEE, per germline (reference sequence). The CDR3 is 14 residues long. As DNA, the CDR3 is TGTGCCAGCAGCTTGGTGGGCAGGGAAGCCGAGCAGTACTTC. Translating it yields CASSLVGREAEQYF.

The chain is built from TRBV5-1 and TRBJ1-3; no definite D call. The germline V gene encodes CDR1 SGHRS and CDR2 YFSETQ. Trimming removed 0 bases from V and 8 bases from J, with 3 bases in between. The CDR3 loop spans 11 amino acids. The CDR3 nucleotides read TGCGCCAGCAGCTTGGATGACACCATATATTTT. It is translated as CASSLDDTIYF.

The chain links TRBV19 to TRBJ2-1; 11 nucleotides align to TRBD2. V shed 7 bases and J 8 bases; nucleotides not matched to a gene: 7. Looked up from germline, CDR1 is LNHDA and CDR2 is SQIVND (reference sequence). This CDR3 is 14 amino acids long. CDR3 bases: TGTGCCAGTAATCAATTTAGCGGGGGGGATGAGCAGTTCTTC. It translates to CASNQFSGGDEQFF.

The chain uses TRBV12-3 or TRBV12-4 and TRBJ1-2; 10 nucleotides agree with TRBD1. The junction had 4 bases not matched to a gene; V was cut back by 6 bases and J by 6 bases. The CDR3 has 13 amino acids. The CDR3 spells CASRLGQGDGYTF. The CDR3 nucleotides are TGTGCCAGCAGGCTAGGACAGGGGGATGGCTACACCTTC.

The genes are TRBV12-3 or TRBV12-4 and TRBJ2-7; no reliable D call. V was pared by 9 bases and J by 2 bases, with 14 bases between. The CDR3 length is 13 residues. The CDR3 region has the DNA TGTGCCAGTGGGTCGGGCGCAACCTACGAGCAGTACTTC. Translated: CASGSGATYEQYF.

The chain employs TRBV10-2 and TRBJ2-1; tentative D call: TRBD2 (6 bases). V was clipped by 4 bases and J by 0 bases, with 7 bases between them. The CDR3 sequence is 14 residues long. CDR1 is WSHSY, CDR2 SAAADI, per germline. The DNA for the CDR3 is TGCGCCAGCAGTGCCGGGGGCTCCTACAATGAGCAGTTCTTC. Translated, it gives CASSAGGSYNEQFF.

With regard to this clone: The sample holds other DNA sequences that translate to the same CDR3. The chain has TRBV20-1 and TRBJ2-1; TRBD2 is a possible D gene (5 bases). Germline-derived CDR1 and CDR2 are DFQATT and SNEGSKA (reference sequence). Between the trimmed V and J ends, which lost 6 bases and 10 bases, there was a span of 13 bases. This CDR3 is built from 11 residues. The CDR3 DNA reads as TGCAGTGCCCCGCGAGGGAACGAGCAGTTCTTC. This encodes CSAPRGNEQFF.

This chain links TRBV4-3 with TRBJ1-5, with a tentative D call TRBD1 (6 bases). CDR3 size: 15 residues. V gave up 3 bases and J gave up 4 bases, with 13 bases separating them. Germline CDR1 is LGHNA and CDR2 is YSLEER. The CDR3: CASSQAYRDNQPQHF. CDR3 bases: TGCGCCAGCAGCCAGGCTTACAGGGATAATCAGCCCCAGCATTTT.

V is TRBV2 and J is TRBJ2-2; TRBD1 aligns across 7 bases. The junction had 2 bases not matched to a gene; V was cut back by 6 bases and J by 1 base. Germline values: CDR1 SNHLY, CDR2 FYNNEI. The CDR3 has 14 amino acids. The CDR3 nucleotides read TGTGCCAGCAGATGGACAGGGAACACCGGGGAGCTGTTTTTT. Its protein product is CASRWTGNTGELFF. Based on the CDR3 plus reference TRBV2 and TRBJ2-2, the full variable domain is EPEVTQTPSHQVTQMGQEVILRCVPISNHLYFYWYRQILGQKVEFLVSFYNNEISEKSEIFDDQFSVERPDGSNFTLKIRSTKLEDSAMYFCASRWTGNTGELFFGEGSRLTVL.

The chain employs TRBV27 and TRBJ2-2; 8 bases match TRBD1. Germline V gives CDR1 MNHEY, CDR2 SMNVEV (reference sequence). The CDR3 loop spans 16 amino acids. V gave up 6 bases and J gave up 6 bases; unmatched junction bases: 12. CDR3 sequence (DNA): TGTGCCAGCAGGCGAACGGGACAGGCCAATTCCGGGGAGCTGTTTTTT. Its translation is CASRRTGQANSGELFF.

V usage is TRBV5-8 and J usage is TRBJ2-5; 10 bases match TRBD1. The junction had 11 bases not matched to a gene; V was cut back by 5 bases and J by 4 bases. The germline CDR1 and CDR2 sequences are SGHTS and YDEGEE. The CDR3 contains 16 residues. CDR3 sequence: CASRRRTGGFGETQYF. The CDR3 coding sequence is TGTGCCAGCAGGAGAAGGACAGGGGGGTTTGGAGAGACCCAGTACTTC.

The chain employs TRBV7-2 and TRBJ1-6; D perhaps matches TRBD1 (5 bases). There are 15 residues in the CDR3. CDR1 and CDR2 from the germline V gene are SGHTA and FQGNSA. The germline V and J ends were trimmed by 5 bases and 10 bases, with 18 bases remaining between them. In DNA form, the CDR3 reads TGTGCCAGCAGCGTGACCCGGGACGGCAGCTCACCCCTCCACTTT. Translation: CASSVTRDGSSPLHF.

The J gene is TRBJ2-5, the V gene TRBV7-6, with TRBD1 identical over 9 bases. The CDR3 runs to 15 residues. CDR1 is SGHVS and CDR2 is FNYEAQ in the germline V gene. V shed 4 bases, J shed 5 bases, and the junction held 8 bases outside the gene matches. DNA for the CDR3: TGTGCCAGCAGCTATAACAGGGGGCAGGGTGAGACCCAGTACTTC. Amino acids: CASSYNRGQGETQYF.

CDR3 protein: CAWKLAGTRDEQFF. The CDR3 region has the DNA TGTGCCTGGAAATTAGCGGGGACGAGGGATGAGCAGTTCTTC. This chain uses TRBV30 with TRBJ2-1; TRBD2 matches 8 bases. Looked up from germline, CDR1 is GTSNPN and CDR2 is SVGIG (reference sequence). Trimming took 4 bases from V and 8 from J; bases not matched to a gene: 10. The CDR3 runs to 14 residues.

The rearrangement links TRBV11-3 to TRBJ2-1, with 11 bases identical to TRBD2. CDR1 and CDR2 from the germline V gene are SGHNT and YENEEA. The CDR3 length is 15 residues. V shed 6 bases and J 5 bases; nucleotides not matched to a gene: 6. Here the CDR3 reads CASRMTSGVNNEQFF. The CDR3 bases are TGTGCCAGCAGGATGACTAGCGGGGTCAACAATGAGCAGTTCTTC.

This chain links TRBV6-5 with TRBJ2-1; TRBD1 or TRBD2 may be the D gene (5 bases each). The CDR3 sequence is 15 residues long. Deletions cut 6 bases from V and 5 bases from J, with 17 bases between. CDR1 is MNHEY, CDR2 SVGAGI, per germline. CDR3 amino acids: CASSPGRPSHNEQFF. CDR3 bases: TGTGCCAGCAGCCCGGGACGTCCTTCCCACAATGAGCAGTTCTTC.

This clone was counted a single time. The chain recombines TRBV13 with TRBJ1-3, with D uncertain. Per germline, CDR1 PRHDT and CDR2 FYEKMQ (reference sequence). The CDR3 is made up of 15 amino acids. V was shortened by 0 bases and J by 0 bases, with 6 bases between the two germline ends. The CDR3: CASSLGRSSGNTIYF. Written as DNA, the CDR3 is TGTGCCAGCAGCTTAGGACGGTCCTCTGGAAACACCATATATTTT.

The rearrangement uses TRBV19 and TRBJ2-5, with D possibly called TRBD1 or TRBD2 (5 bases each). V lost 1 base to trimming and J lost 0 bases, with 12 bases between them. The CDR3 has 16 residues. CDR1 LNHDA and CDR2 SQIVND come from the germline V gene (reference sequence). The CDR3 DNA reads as TGTGCCAGTAGTATAGGGGGACCCCCGCACCAAGAGACCCAGTACTTC. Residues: CASSIGGPPHQETQYF.

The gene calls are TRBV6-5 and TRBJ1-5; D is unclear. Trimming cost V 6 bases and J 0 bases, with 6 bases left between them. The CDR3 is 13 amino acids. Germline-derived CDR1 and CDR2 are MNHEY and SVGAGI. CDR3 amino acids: CASSAYSNQPQHF. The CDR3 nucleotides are TGTGCCAGCAGCGCGTATAGCAATCAGCCCCAGCATTTT.

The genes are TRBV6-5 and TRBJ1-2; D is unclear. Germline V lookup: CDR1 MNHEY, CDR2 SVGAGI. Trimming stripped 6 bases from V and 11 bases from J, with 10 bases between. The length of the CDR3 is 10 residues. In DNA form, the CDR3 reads TGTGCCAGCAGCCTCCTGAGGTACACCTTC. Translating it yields CASSLLRYTF.